The T cell receptor (beta chain) described here comes from a study of T cells in narcolepsy. TCRdb's copy holds only in-frame clones and misses some; the assay was immunoSEQ multiplex PCR. Of about 33,000 clones in the sample, approximately 87% are singletons; the top ten hold around 1.2%. V was cut by 4 bases and J by 7 bases, with 18 bases left in between. Per germline, CDR1 SGHDT and CDR2 YYEEEE. The CDR3 spans 15 residues. The sample was CD45RA- memory CD4+ T cells from PBMCs. J is TRBJ2-4 and V is TRBV5-6, with D possibly TRBD2 on 6 matching bases. This clonotype was obtained from a human donor with narcolepsy. The CDR3, as DNA: TGTGCCAGCAGCCTGCCTACTAGCAATCGGAACATTCAGTACTTC. Translation gives CASSLPTSNRNIQYF.